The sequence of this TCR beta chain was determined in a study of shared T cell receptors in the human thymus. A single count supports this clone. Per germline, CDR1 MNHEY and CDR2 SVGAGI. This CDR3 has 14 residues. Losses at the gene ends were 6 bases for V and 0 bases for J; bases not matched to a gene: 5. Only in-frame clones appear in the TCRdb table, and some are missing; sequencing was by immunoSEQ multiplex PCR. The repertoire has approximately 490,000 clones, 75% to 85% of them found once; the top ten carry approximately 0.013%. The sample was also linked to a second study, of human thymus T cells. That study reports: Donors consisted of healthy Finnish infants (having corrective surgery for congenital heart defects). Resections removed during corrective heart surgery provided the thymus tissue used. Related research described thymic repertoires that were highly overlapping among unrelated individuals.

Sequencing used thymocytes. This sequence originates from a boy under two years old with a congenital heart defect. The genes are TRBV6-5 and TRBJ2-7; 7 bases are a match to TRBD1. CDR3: CASRNGDSSYEQYF. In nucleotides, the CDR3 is TGTGCCAGCAGAAACGGGGACAGCTCCTACGAGCAGTACTTC.